The entry that follows covers one TCR beta chain sequence. The data belong to a study of blood T cell repertoires in COVID-19. Study in general: The United States, Italy and Spain supplied acute and convalescent COVID-19 samples. PBMCs, B-cell-depleted T cells, or T cells provided the cDNA or gDNA that made up the material.

Trimming left V 6 bases short and J 3 bases short, with 8 bases between. In germline, CDR1 is MDHEN, CDR2 SYDVKM. CDR3 length equals 12 residues. Per the study methods: Estimated nucleated cell counts came from reference gene primer amplification. Assay used: immunoSEQ multiplex PCR; TCRdb lists only in-frame clones, some missing. Clone size and the V and J calls come from that table; the DNA yielded D and trimming. The sample includes around 98,000 clones, roughly 84% seen only once; the top ten take roughly 17%. What was sequenced was peripheral blood. The source of this sequence is a woman aged 60-75 years with acute or convalescent COVID-19. The V gene is TRBV28, the J gene TRBJ1-1; D perhaps matches TRBD1 (5 bases). In DNA form, the CDR3 reads TGTGCCAGCAGGTCAGGGTACACTGAAGCTTTCTTT. Protein sequence: CASRSGYTEAFF. Filled out from reference TRBV28 and TRBJ1-1, the complete variable domain reads DVKVTQSSRYLVKRTGEKVFLECVQDMDHENMFWYRQDPGLGLRLIYFSYDVKMKEKGDIPEGYSVSREKKERFSLILESASTNQTSMYLCASRSGYTEAFFGQGTRLTVV.